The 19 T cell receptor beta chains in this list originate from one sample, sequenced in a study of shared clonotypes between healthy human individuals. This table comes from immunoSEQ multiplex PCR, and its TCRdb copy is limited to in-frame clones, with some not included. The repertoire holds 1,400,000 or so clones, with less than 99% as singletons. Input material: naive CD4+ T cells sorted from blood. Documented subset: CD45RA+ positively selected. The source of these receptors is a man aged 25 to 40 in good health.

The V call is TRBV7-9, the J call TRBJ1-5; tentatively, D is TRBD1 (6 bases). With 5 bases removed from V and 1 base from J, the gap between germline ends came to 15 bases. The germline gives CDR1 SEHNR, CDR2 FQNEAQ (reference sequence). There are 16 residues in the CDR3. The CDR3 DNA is TGTGCCAGCAGCCGCGAAGGGGGTTTGAGCAATCAGCCCCAGCATTTT. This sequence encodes CASSREGGLSNQPQHF.

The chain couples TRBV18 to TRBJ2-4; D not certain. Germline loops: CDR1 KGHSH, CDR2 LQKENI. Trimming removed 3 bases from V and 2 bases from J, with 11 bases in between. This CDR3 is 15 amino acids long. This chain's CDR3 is CASSPVQYPKNIQYF. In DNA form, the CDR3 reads TGTGCCAGCTCACCGGTCCAGTACCCCAAAAACATTCAGTACTTC.

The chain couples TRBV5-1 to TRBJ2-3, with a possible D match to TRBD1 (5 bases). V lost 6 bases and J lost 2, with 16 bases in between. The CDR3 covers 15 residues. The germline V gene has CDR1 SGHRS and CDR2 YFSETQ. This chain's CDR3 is CASTETAMYTDTQYF. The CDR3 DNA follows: TGCGCCAGCACGGAGACAGCGATGTACACAGATACGCAGTATTTT.

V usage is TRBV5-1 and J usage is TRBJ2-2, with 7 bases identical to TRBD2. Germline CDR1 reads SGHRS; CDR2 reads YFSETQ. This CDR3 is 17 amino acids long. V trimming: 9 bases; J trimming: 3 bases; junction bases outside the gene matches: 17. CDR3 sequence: CATPPWGRALDTGELFF. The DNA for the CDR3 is TGCGCCACCCCCCCGTGGGGGAGGGCCCTCGACACCGGGGAGCTGTTTTTT.

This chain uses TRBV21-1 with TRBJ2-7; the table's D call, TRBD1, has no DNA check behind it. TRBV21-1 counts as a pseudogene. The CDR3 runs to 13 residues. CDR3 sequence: CASPGQVAYEQYF. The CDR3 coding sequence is TGTGCCAGCCCGGGACAGGTAGCCTACGAGCAGTACTTC.

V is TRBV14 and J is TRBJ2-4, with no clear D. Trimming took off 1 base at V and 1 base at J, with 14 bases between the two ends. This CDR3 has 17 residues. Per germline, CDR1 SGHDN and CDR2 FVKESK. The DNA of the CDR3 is TGTGCCAGCAGCCAAGTTCGCTCCGGTGGGGCCAAAAACATTCAGTACTTC. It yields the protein CASSQVRSGGAKNIQYF.

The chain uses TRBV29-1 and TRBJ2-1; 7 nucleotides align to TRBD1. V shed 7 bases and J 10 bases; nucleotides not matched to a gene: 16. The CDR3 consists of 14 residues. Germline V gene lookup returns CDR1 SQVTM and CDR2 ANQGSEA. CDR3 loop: CSARGVKQGTEQFF. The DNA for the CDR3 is TGCAGCGCCCGGGGAGTTAAACAGGGGACCGAGCAGTTCTTC.

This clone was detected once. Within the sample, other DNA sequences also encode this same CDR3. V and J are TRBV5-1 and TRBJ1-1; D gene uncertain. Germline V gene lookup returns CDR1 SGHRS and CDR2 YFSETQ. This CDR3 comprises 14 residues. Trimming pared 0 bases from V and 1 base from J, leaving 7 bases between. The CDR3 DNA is TGCGCCAGCAGCTTGGCCCCACCGAACACTGAAGCTTTCTTT. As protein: CASSLAPPNTEAFF.

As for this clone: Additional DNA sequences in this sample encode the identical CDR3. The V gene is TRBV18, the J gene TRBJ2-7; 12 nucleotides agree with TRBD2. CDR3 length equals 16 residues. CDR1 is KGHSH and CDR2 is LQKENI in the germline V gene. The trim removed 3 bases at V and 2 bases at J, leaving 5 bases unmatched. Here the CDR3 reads CASSPGLAGVTYEQYF. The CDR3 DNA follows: TGTGCCAGCTCACCGGGACTAGCGGGCGTAACCTACGAGCAGTACTTC.

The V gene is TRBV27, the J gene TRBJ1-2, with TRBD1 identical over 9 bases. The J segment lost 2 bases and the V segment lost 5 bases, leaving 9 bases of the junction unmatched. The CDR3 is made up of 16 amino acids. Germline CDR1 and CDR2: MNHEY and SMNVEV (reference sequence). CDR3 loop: CASSPRRDRVNYGYTF. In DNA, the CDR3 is TGTGCCAGCAGTCCCCGCCGGGACAGGGTGAACTATGGCTACACCTTC.

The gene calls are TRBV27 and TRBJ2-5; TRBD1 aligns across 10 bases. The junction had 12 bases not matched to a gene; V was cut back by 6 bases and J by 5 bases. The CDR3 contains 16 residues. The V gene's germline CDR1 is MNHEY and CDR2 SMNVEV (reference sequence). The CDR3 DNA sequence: TGTGCCAGCAGCCGACAGACAGGGGGCCCTCCTGAGACCCAGTACTTC. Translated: CASSRQTGGPPETQYF.

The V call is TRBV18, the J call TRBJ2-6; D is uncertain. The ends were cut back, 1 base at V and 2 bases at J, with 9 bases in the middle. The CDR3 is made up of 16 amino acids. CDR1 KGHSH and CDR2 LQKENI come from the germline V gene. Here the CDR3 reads CASSPLRSAGANVLTF. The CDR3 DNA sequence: TGTGCCAGCTCACCACTCCGAAGCGCTGGGGCCAACGTCCTGACTTTC.

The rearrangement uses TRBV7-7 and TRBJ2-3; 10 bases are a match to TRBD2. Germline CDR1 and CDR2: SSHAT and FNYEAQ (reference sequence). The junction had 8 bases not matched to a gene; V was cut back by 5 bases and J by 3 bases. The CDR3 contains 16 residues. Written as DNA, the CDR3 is TGTGCCAGCAGCAATTTAGCGGGAGGATCGACAGATACGCAGTATTTT. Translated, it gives CASSNLAGGSTDTQYF.

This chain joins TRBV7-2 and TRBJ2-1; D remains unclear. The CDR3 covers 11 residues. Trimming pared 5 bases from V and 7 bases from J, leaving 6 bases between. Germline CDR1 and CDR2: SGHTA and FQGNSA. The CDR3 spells CASSTHNEQFF. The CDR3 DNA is TGTGCCAGCAGCACCCATAATGAGCAGTTCTTC.

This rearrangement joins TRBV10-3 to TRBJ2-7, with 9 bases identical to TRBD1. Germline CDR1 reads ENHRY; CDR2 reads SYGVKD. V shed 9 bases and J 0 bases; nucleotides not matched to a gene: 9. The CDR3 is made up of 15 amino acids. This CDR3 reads CAMQTRTGASYEQYF. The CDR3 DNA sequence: TGTGCCATGCAGACACGGACAGGGGCCTCCTACGAGCAGTACTTC.

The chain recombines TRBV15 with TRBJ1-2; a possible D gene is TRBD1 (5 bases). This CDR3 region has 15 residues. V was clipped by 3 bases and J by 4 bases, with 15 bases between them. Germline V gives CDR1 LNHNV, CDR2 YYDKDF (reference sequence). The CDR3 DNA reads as TGTGCCACCAGCAGTGGTGGGACTCTCGGCTATGGCTACACCTTC. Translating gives CATSSGGTLGYGYTF.

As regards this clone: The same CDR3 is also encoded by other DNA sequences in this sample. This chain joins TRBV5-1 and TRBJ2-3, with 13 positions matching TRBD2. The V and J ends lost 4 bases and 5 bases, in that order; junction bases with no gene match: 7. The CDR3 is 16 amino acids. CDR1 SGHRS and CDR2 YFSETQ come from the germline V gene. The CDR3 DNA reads TGCGCCAGCAGCCTAGGACTAGCGGGAGTGAGAGATACGCAGTATTTT. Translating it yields CASSLGLAGVRDTQYF.

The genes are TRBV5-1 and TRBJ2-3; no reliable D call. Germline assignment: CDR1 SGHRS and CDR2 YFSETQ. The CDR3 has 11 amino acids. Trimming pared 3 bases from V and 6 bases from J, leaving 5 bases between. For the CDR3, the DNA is TGCGCCAGCAGCTACAAGGATACGCAGTATTTT. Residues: CASSYKDTQYF.

The CDR3 bases are TGTGCCAGCTCACCCCTAGCGGGACGGGACGAGGATACGCAGTATTTT. As protein: CASSPLAGRDEDTQYF. The chain joins TRBV18 to TRBJ2-3; TRBD2 matches at 9 bases. The length of the CDR3 is 16 residues. V gave up 3 bases and J gave up 6 bases; unmatched junction bases: 10. CDR1 and CDR2 from the germline V gene are KGHSH and LQKENI.